A single sample is the source of the 32 T cell receptor beta chains below, sequenced in a study of cytomegalovirus exposure and HLA in healthy donors. PCR involved 60 Vbeta and 13 Jbeta primers. Method: immunoSEQ multiplex PCR; TCRdb's copy keeps in-frame clones and lacks some. The table records tens of thousands of clones, around 61% of them present only once. Sample: PBMCs. These receptors all stem from a woman in her forties or fifties in good health and CMV-seronegative.

The chain links TRBV6-5 to TRBJ2-7, with D tentatively TRBD1 (5 bases). Per germline, CDR1 MNHEY and CDR2 SVGAGI. This CDR3 is 13 amino acids long. Deletions cut 2 bases from V and 5 bases from J, with 10 bases between. In DNA form, the CDR3 reads TGTGCCAGCAGTTACGAAGGGGCCGACGAGCAGTACTTC. Its translation is CASSYEGADEQYF.

The count of this clone is one. The chain carries TRBV11-2 and TRBJ2-3; 9 nucleotides agree with TRBD2. The germline V gene encodes CDR1 SGHAT and CDR2 FQNNGV. The length of the CDR3 is 17 residues. V shed 0 bases and J 11 bases; nucleotides not matched to a gene: 15. The CDR3 DNA sequence: TGTGCCAGCAGCTTAGATATTCTAGCGGGGTCACTCGGGGGGCAGTATTTT. Protein product: CASSLDILAGSLGGQYF.

This clone was recorded at least ten times. The CDR3 loop is CASSPTAARLGEAFF. CDR3 DNA sequence: TGCGCCAGCAGCCCCACAGCTGCTCGTTTGGGTGAAGCTTTCTTT. The rearrangement joins TRBV4-3 to TRBJ1-1; D is unresolved. There are 15 residues in the CDR3. With 4 bases removed from V and 7 bases from J, the gap between germline ends came to 19 bases. Per germline, CDR1 LGHNA and CDR2 YSLEER.

This clone was counted a single time. The DNA of the CDR3 is TGTGCCAGCAGTCTCCCAGGGAACTATGGCTACACCTTC. This codes for CASSLPGNYGYTF. V gene TRBV6-5 combines with J gene TRBJ1-2; tentative D call: TRBD1 (5 bases). This CDR3 has 13 residues. CDR1 is MNHEY, CDR2 SVGAGI, per germline. V lost 5 bases and J lost 2, with 9 bases in between.

The chain recombines TRBV4-3 with TRBJ2-3; 9 nucleotides agree with TRBD2. CDR3 length equals 17 residues. V lost 1 base, J lost 4 bases, and 9 bases stayed unmatched. The germline V gene has CDR1 LGHNA and CDR2 YSLEER. The CDR3 DNA reads TGCGCCAGCAGCCAAGGCACGGGGCGGGAGGGTTCAGATACGCAGTATTTT. This encodes CASSQGTGREGSDTQYF.

This clone was seen more than once but under ten times. The chain employs TRBV5-5 and TRBJ1-2; the match to TRBD1 covers 11 bases. V trimming: 4 bases; J trimming: 4 bases; junction bases outside the gene matches: 3. The CDR3 has 14 residues. Germline values: CDR1 SGHKS, CDR2 YYEKEE (reference sequence). CDR3 nucleotide sequence: TGTGCCAGCAGCCAAGGGACAGGGGGCTATGGCTACACCTTC. Its protein product is CASSQGTGGYGYTF. Combining the CDR3 with reference TRBV5-5 and TRBJ1-2 gives the whole variable domain DAGVTQSPTHLIKTRGQQVTLRCSPISGHKSVSWYQQVLGQGPQFIFQYYEKEERGRGNFPDRFSARQFPNYSSELNVNALLLGDSALYLCASSQGTGGYGYTFGSGTRLTVV.

This clone showed up just once. The V and J genes are TRBV4-1 and TRBJ1-5; tentatively, D is TRBD1 (6 bases). The V end lost 1 base, the J end lost 5 bases, and 18 bases lay between the germline ends. The CDR3 consists of 17 residues. Germline-derived CDR1 and CDR2 are MGHRA and YSYEKL. The CDR3 sequence: CASSQGRLRGSYQPQHF. The CDR3 coding sequence is TGCGCCAGCAGCCAAGGGCGATTGAGGGGGTCTTATCAGCCCCAGCATTTT.

CDR3 nucleotides: TGTGCCAGCAGCTCGTACAAAACAGGGTACACTGAAGCTTTCTTT. It is translated as CASSSYKTGYTEAFF. The J gene is TRBJ1-1, the V gene TRBV5-6; D is possibly TRBD1 (6 bases). Germline-derived CDR1 and CDR2 are SGHDT and YYEEEE. Trimming pared 3 bases from V and 3 bases from J, leaving 15 bases between. The CDR3 is 15 residues long.

This clone was picked up a small number of times. The chain joins TRBV15 to TRBJ2-3; possibly TRBD2 for D (5 bases). Trimming shortened V by 3 bases and J by 5 bases, and 9 bases separated the two germline ends. The CDR3 totals 13 residues. Germline CDR1 and CDR2: LNHNV and YYDKDF (reference sequence). The CDR3 region has the DNA TGTGCCACCAGCAGCCAAGGGAGAGATACGCAGTATTTT. Protein sequence: CATSSQGRDTQYF. Based on the CDR3 plus reference TRBV15 and TRBJ2-3, the full variable domain is DAMVIQNPRYQVTQFGKPVTLSCSQTLNHNVMYWYQQKSSQAPKLLFHYYDKDFNNEADTPDNFQSRRPNTSFCFLDIRSPGLGDTAMYLCATSSQGRDTQYFGPGTRLTVL.

CDR3 coding DNA: TGCGCCAGCAGCCAAGATTTTGGAGGGTATGATCAGCCCCAGCATTTT. As protein: CASSQDFGGYDQPQHF. The chain is built from TRBV4-1 and TRBJ1-5, with D unresolved. V was pared by 0 bases and J by 5 bases, with 14 bases between. This CDR3 is 16 amino acids long. Germline V gene data show CDR1 as MGHRA and CDR2 as YSYEKL.

The rearrangement links TRBV29-1 to TRBJ2-3; TRBD2 matches 7 bases. The ends lost 6 bases at V and 5 bases at J; junction bases unmatched: 5. The CDR3 is made up of 12 amino acids. CDR1 and CDR2 from the germline V gene are SQVTM and ANQGSEA. The CDR3 loop is CSVGLGGDTQYF. Here the CDR3 DNA reads TGCAGCGTCGGACTAGGAGGAGATACGCAGTATTTT.

The chain combines TRBV7-9 with TRBJ2-1; TRBD2 is a possible D gene (6 bases). The germline gives CDR1 SEHNR, CDR2 FQNEAQ (reference sequence). V shed 5 bases and J shed 3 bases, with 14 bases lying between them. The CDR3 sequence is 15 residues long. CDR3 bases: TGTGCCAGCAGCCATACTAGGGACTTCTACAATGAGCAGTTCTTC. Its protein product is CASSHTRDFYNEQFF.

The chain recombines TRBV25-1 with TRBJ2-1; D possibly corresponds to TRBD2 (5 bases). CDR1 is MGHDK and CDR2 is SYGVNS in the germline V gene. V was pared by 3 bases and J by 3 bases, with 9 bases between. CDR3 length equals 14 residues. The DNA for the CDR3 is TGTGCCAGCAGTGATACACGGGACTACAATGAGCAGTTCTTC. Amino acids: CASSDTRDYNEQFF.

This CDR3 is CASSLAGQGVTYEQYF. The CDR3 nucleotides are TGCGCCAGCAGCTTGGCGGGCCAGGGCGTAACCTACGAGCAGTACTTC. V is TRBV5-1 and J is TRBJ2-7; D is perhaps TRBD1 (5 bases). Trimming pared 0 bases from V and 2 bases from J, leaving 15 bases between. The CDR3 consists of 16 residues. Germline CDR1 reads SGHRS; CDR2 reads YFSETQ.

This chain links TRBV6-5 with TRBJ1-2; 9 nucleotides agree with TRBD1. CDR1 is MNHEY and CDR2 is SVGAGI in the germline V gene. Trimming cost V 5 bases and J 8 bases; bases outside gene matches: 9. The CDR3 consists of 14 residues. This CDR3 reads CASSISGTGLGYTF. The CDR3 nucleotides read TGTGCCAGCAGTATTTCCGGGACAGGGTTAGGCTACACCTTC.

This chain uses TRBV11-3 with TRBJ2-5; tentatively, D is TRBD2 (6 bases). This CDR3 has 14 amino acids. Trimming cost V 0 bases and J 7 bases, with 12 bases left between them. Germline V gene data show CDR1 as SGHNT and CDR2 as YENEEA. For the CDR3, the DNA is TGTGCCAGCAGCTTAGATGGGACTGCCAGGACCCAGTACTTC. This codes for CASSLDGTARTQYF.

The DNA of the CDR3 is TGCAGCGTTTTCTCCGGACTAGCGGGAGGGCCGGCAGATACGCAGTATTTT. It specifies CSVFSGLAGGPADTQYF. The rearrangement joins TRBV29-1 to TRBJ2-3; 15 bases map to TRBD2. Germline CDR1 is SQVTM and CDR2 is ANQGSEA. V shed 5 bases, J shed 4 bases, and the junction held 10 bases outside the gene matches. The CDR3 runs 17 residues.

The rearrangement joins TRBV18 to TRBJ2-3, with TRBD1 matching 7 bases. The CDR3 contains 17 residues. Germline CDR1 KGHSH, CDR2 LQKENI. Trimming at V came to 8 bases and at J to 2 bases, leaving 16 bases not matched to a gene. The CDR3 sequence is CASHGNLGGRDTDTQYF. In DNA, the CDR3 is TGTGCCAGCCATGGAAACCTAGGGGGCAGGGACACAGATACGCAGTATTTT.

The chain carries TRBV14 and TRBJ2-3, with TRBD1 matching over 7 bases. The germline CDR1 and CDR2 sequences are SGHDN and FVKESK. This CDR3 has 16 residues. V lost 2 bases and J lost 1; bases outside the gene matches: 6. This CDR3 reads CASSQNRGRGTDTQYF. In nucleotides, the CDR3 is TGTGCCAGCAGCCAAAACAGGGGAAGGGGCACAGATACGCAGTATTTT.

The chain links TRBV2 to TRBJ2-5; D may be TRBD2 (5 bases). V shed 8 bases and J shed 5 bases, with 18 bases lying between them. The CDR3 is made up of 14 amino acids. The germline V gene has CDR1 SNHLY and CDR2 FYNNEI. CDR3 sequence (DNA): TGTGCCAGCCTCAGAGGGTCCTCGGGGGAGACCCAGTACTTC. Its translation is CASLRGSSGETQYF.

This clone was seen only a few times. The CDR3 bases are TGTGCCAGCAGTGGTGTAGCCCGAGAGACCCAGTACTTC. This translates into CASSGVARETQYF. V gene TRBV28 combines with J gene TRBJ2-5; D gene ambiguous. This CDR3 comprises 13 residues. The germline V gene encodes CDR1 MDHEN and CDR2 SYDVKM. Trimming removed 5 bases from V and 4 bases from J, with 11 bases in between.

The genes are TRBV28 and TRBJ2-5; D is unresolved. The DNA matches TRBJ2-7 better at its end, which makes the J call doubtful. The CDR3 extends over 15 amino acids. The germline gives CDR1 MDHEN, CDR2 SYDVKM. CDR3 nucleotide sequence: TGTGCCAGCAGTTCACCTACTAATCTTTCCTACGAGCAGTACTTC. It translates to CASSSPTNLSYEQYF.

The chain links TRBV28 to TRBJ2-7, with D unresolved. CDR3 length: 12 residues. The V gene's germline CDR1 is MDHEN and CDR2 SYDVKM. In nucleotides, the CDR3 is TGTGCATGCTCGTTGCTAGACTACGAGCAGTACTTC. The encoded protein is CACSLLDYEQYF.

V usage is TRBV2 and J usage is TRBJ1-5; D unresolved. The germline V and J ends were trimmed by 8 bases and 0 bases, with 5 bases remaining between them. There are 12 residues in the CDR3. Germline V lookup: CDR1 SNHLY, CDR2 FYNNEI. The CDR3 protein is CASRYSNQPQHF. In DNA, the CDR3 is TGTGCCAGCCGTTATAGCAATCAGCCCCAGCATTTT. Variable domain in full (rest from reference TRBV2 and TRBJ1-5): EPEVTQTPSHQVTQMGQEVILRCVPISNHLYFYWYRQILGQKVEFLVSFYNNEISEKSEIFDDQFSVERPDGSNFTLKIRSTKLEDSAMYFCASRYSNQPQHFGDGTRLSIL.

This clone has just a few counts. V is TRBV19 and J is TRBJ1-3; no definite D call. Germline-derived CDR1 and CDR2 are LNHDA and SQIVND (reference sequence). The CDR3 length is 14 residues. V lost 3 bases, J lost 2 bases, and 8 bases lay in between. The CDR3 loop reads CASSISPAGNTIYF. The CDR3 DNA is TGTGCCAGTAGTATCTCACCAGCTGGAAACACCATATATTTT.

This clone was counted many times. V is TRBV5-8 and J is TRBJ2-1, with a tentative D call TRBD1 (6 bases). Germline values: CDR1 SGHTS, CDR2 YDEGEE. CDR3 size: 16 residues. The germline V and J ends were trimmed by 4 bases and 0 bases, with 14 bases remaining between them. CDR3 nucleotides: TGTGCCAGCAGCGGAACGGGACACGGCTCCTACAATGAGCAGTTCTTC. Protein product: CASSGTGHGSYNEQFF. The full variable domain, its missing parts supplied by reference TRBV5-8 and TRBJ2-1, is EAGVTQSPTHLIKTRGQQATLRCSPISGHTSVYWYQQALGLGLQFLLWYDEGEERNRGNFPPRFSGRQFPNYSSELNVNALELEDSALYLCASSGTGHGSYNEQFFGPGTRLTVL.

This chain connects TRBV27 to TRBJ2-7; D possibly corresponds to TRBD1 (6 bases). The ends were cut back, 3 bases at V and 2 bases at J, with 8 bases in the middle. Germline CDR1 MNHEY, CDR2 SMNVEV (reference sequence). There are 13 residues in the CDR3. CDR3 sequence reads: CASSLTGTYEQYF. In nucleotides, the CDR3 is TGTGCCAGCAGTTTGACAGGCACCTACGAGCAGTACTTC.

The chain is built from TRBV5-4 and TRBJ2-1; D might be TRBD2 (7 bases). The CDR3 length is 14 residues. V lost 10 bases, J lost 2 bases, and 16 bases lay in between. Germline CDR1 reads SGHNT; CDR2 reads YYREEE (reference sequence). CDR3 DNA sequence: TGTGCCGGCTCGAGGGAGGGGGCCTACAATGAGCAGTTCTTC. Translated: CAGSREGAYNEQFF.

This rearrangement joins TRBV5-6 to TRBJ1-5, with TRBD1 matching over 8 bases. The germline CDR1 and CDR2 sequences are SGHDT and YYEEEE. The CDR3 covers 16 residues. The ends lost 0 bases at V and 2 bases at J; junction bases unmatched: 4. CDR3 sequence reads: CASSLGRGQGNQPQHF. CDR3 DNA sequence: TGTGCCAGCAGCTTGGGGCGGGGACAGGGCAATCAGCCCCAGCATTTT.

This chain uses TRBV28 with TRBJ1-3; no reliable D call. The CDR3 consists of 16 residues. V was trimmed by 3 bases and J by 0 bases, leaving 12 bases between them. Per the germline V gene, CDR1 is MDHEN and CDR2 is SYDVKM. The DNA of the CDR3 is TGTGCCAGCAGTTTGTTACGGCGGGGCTCTGGAAACACCATATATTTT. This codes for CASSLLRRGSGNTIYF. Full variable domain (remainder filled in from reference TRBV28 and TRBJ1-3): DVKVTQSSRYLVKRTGEKVFLECVQDMDHENMFWYRQDPGLGLRLIYFSYDVKMKEKGDIPEGYSVSREKKERFSLILESASTNQTSMYLCASSLLRRGSGNTIYFGEGSWLTVV.

J is TRBJ1-5 and V is TRBV21-1. TRBV21-1 is flagged as a pseudogene. The CDR3 totals 14 residues. The CDR3 coding sequence is TGTGCCAGCAGCACAGAGGAGAGGAATCAGCCCCAGCATTTT. This gives the protein CASSTEERNQPQHF.

This sequence joins TRBV28 and TRBJ2-3; D possibly corresponds to TRBD2 (6 bases). Germline loops: CDR1 MDHEN, CDR2 SYDVKM. Trimming left V 6 bases short and J 5 bases short, with 15 bases between. CDR3 length equals 14 residues. The CDR3 nucleotides read TGTGCCAGCAGGCCGTGGAGGGCGGTAGATACGCAGTATTTT. It codes for CASRPWRAVDTQYF.